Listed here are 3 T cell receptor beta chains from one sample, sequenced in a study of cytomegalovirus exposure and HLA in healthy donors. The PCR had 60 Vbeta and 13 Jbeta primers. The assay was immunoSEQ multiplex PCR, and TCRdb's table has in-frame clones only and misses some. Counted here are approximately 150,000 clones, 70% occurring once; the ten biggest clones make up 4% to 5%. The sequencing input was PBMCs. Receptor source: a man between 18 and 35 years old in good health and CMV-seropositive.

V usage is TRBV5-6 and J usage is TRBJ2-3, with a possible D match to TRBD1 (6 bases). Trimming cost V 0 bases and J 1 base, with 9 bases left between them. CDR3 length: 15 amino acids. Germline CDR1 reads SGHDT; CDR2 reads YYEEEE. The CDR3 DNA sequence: TGTGCCAGCAGCTTGGGGGGGCGGGGCACAGATACGCAGTATTTT. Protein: CASSLGGRGTDTQYF.

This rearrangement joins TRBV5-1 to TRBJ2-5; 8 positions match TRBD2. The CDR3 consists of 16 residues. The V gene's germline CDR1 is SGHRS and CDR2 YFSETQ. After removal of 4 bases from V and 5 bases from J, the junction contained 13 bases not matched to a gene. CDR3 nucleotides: TGCGCCAGCAGCAATTTGGAACGGGGGGGCCACGAGACCCAGTACTTC. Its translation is CASSNLERGGHETQYF.

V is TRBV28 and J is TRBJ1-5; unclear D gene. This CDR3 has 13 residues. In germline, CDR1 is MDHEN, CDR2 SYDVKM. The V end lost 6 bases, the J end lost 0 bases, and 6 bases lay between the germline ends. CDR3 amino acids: CASRSNSNQPQHF. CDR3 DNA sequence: TGTGCCAGCAGAAGCAATAGCAATCAGCCCCAGCATTTT.